What follows are 26 T cell receptor beta chains derived from one specimen sequenced in a study of CD8 T cells in Susac syndrome. Random hexamers were used to reverse transcribe the RNA input (about 0.45 to 1 ug). Each CDR3 protein is one row after TCRdb ran MiXCR on the immunoSEQ multiplex PCR reads. The sample gives around 190,000 distinct CDR3 sequences, roughly 94% of which show up once; roughly 0.12% is in the top ten. The sample consisted of CD4+ T cells from PBMCs. The receptor set was obtained from a human donor with Susac syndrome.

The V and J genes are TRBV20-1 and TRBJ2-5, with D hard to call. The germline V gene encodes CDR1 DFQATT and CDR2 SNEGSKA (reference sequence). Deletions cut 3 bases from V and 4 bases from J, with 9 bases between. The CDR3 is 12 residues long. The CDR3 DNA is TGCAGTGCTAGGCCGAACATAGAGACCCAGTACTTC. Encoded protein: CSARPNIETQYF.

This rearrangement joins TRBV5-1 to TRBJ2-7; D might be TRBD2 (6 bases). Deletions cut 0 bases from V and 5 bases from J, with 9 bases between. This CDR3 comprises 13 residues. The germline V gene has CDR1 SGHRS and CDR2 YFSETQ. The CDR3 loop is CASSLGGGDEQYF. DNA of the CDR3: TGCGCCAGCAGCTTGGGAGGCGGGGACGAGCAGTACTTC.

This chain joins TRBV20-1 and TRBJ2-1; 7 bases agree with TRBD2. Germline V gives CDR1 DFQATT, CDR2 SNEGSKA (reference sequence). This CDR3 contains 15 residues. V gave up 6 bases and J gave up 3 bases; unmatched junction bases: 11. CDR3 in DNA: TGCAGTGCCTGGAGTGGGGGGGGGAACTACAATGAGCAGTTCTTC. Translated, it gives CSAWSGGGNYNEQFF.

The rearrangement links TRBV18 to TRBJ2-7; D unresolved. Trimming pared 1 base from V and 0 bases from J, leaving 10 bases between. Germline V CDR1 and CDR2: KGHSH, LQKENI. The CDR3 is 15 amino acids. CDR3 nucleotide sequence: TGTGCCAGCTCACCACTGGCGCAGAACTCCTACGAGCAGTACTTC. Protein sequence: CASSPLAQNSYEQYF.

V is TRBV6-2 or TRBV6-3 and J is TRBJ1-2, with D maybe TRBD1 (5 bases). Germline values: CDR1 MNHEY, CDR2 SVGEGT. This CDR3 region has 13 residues. Trimming took off 6 bases at V and 4 bases at J, with 12 bases between the two ends. The CDR3 loop is CASSQDIFYGYTF. CDR3 nucleotide sequence: TGTGCCAGCAGCCAGGACATCTTCTATGGCTACACCTTC.

This clonotype is a singleton in its sample. The V and J genes are TRBV29-1 and TRBJ2-5, with D possibly matching TRBD2 (6 bases). Deletions cut 8 bases from V and 2 bases from J, with 15 bases between. The CDR3 has 13 residues. From germline, CDR1 is SQVTM and CDR2 ANQGSEA. In nucleotides, the CDR3 is TGCAGCCCCTTCCCAGGGAGGCAAGAGACCCAGTACTTC. Translating it yields CSPFPGRQETQYF.

This chain joins TRBV4-1 and TRBJ1-2; TRBD1 is a possible D gene (5 bases). Germline V gene lookup returns CDR1 MGHRA and CDR2 YSYEKL. The V end was cut by 1 base, the J end by 7 bases, with 16 bases between. The CDR3 is made up of 15 amino acids. The CDR3 loop is CASSQVVDNRSGYTF. CDR3 coding DNA: TGCGCCAGCAGCCAAGTTGTGGACAACAGGAGTGGCTACACCTTC.

The V and J genes are TRBV9 and TRBJ2-5; 7 nucleotides align to TRBD1. V shed 4 bases and J 1 base; nucleotides not matched to a gene: 7. The CDR3 spans 15 residues. Germline V lookup: CDR1 SGDLS, CDR2 YYNGEE. This CDR3 reads CASSRTGNFQETQYF. As DNA, the CDR3 is TGTGCCAGCAGCAGGACAGGCAACTTCCAAGAGACCCAGTACTTC.

This clonotype occurred once. The chain links TRBV7-8 to TRBJ1-1; 9 nucleotides agree with TRBD1. The V gene end was trimmed by 3 bases and the J gene end by 11 bases; junction bases not matched to a gene: 7. Germline V gene sequence: CDR1 SGHVS, CDR2 FQNEAQ. The CDR3 extends over 13 amino acids. The CDR3 protein is CASSFGQGLYAFF. The DNA for the CDR3 is TGTGCCAGCAGCTTCGGACAGGGGCTGTACGCTTTCTTT.

This CDR3 is CASSRTMDRTSGYTF. The CDR3 bases are TGTGCCAGCAGCCGCACGATGGACAGGACCTCAGGCTACACCTTC. This rearrangement joins TRBV5-5 to TRBJ1-2; 7 bases match TRBD1. The CDR3 has 15 residues. V trimming: 4 bases; J trimming: 8 bases; junction bases outside the gene matches: 14. Germline CDR1 is SGHKS and CDR2 is YYEKEE (reference sequence).

This clonotype was recorded only once. The junction differs from germline at one of its ends, possibly a read error. This chain links TRBV30 with TRBJ2-5, with D possibly being TRBD2 (6 bases). The CDR3 is made up of 11 amino acids. Germline V CDR1 and CDR2: GTSNPN, SVGIG (reference sequence). CDR3 amino acids: CACSGGETQYF. For the CDR3, the DNA is TGTGCCTGTAGTGGGGGGGAGACCCAGTACTTC.

CDR3 in DNA: TGTGCCAGCAGCCAAGAGGGGCGCGGAACGGGCTACACCTTC. Protein product: CASSQEGRGTGYTF. The genes are TRBV3-1 and TRBJ1-2; D might be TRBD1 (5 bases). From germline, CDR1 is LGHDT and CDR2 YNNKEL (reference sequence). The length of the CDR3 is 14 residues. V was shortened by 0 bases and J by 8 bases, with 13 bases between the two germline ends.

The chain has TRBV2 and TRBJ2-5; possibly TRBD1 for D (6 bases). The germline V gene encodes CDR1 SNHLY and CDR2 FYNNEI. V was cut by 4 bases and J by 0 bases, with 9 bases left in between. The CDR3 is made up of 14 amino acids. The CDR3 sequence: CASSADRHQETQYF. The CDR3 DNA reads as TGTGCCAGCAGTGCAGACAGGCACCAAGAGACCCAGTACTTC.

The V and J genes are TRBV18 and TRBJ2-1; D unresolved. CDR3 length: 17 amino acids. Germline V gives CDR1 KGHSH, CDR2 LQKENI. The ends were cut back, 2 bases at V and 0 bases at J, with 14 bases in the middle. The CDR3 sequence is CASSPAYLTVSYNEQFF. CDR3 DNA: TGTGCCAGCTCACCAGCCTACTTGACGGTCTCCTACAATGAGCAGTTCTTC.

This clonotype was detected once. V usage is TRBV10-3 and J usage is TRBJ2-3, with D perhaps TRBD1 or TRBD2 (7 bases each). The V end was cut by 8 bases, the J end by 4 bases, with 25 bases between. There are 17 residues in the CDR3. Germline values: CDR1 ENHRY, CDR2 SYGVKD. CDR3 residues: CAIGREGIRGGADTQYF. Written as DNA, the CDR3 is TGTGCCATCGGTCGGGAAGGGATCAGGGGGGGCGCAGATACGCAGTATTTT.

The chain employs TRBV2 and TRBJ1-4, with D maybe TRBD1 (5 bases). Trimming removed 8 bases from V and 8 bases from J, with 9 bases in between. The CDR3 is made up of 11 amino acids. Germline CDR1 and CDR2: SNHLY and FYNNEI. The CDR3 DNA sequence: TGTGCCAGCGGAAGGGACGAAAAACTGTTTTTT. As protein: CASGRDEKLFF.

V gene TRBV30 combines with J gene TRBJ2-2; D possibly matches TRBD1 or TRBD2 (7 bases each). Germline values: CDR1 GTSNPN, CDR2 SVGIG (reference sequence). This CDR3 has 15 residues. V was shortened by 4 bases and J by 2 bases, with 14 bases between the two germline ends. DNA of the CDR3: TGTGCCTGGACCCGGGGGGACAGCAACACCGGGGAGCTGTTTTTT. Translated: CAWTRGDSNTGELFF.

The chain couples TRBV5-1 to TRBJ1-2; TRBD1 matches 7 bases. V was pared by 4 bases and J by 2 bases, with 8 bases of the junction left unmatched. CDR3 length: 15 amino acids. The germline V gene has CDR1 SGHRS and CDR2 YFSETQ. The CDR3 here is CASSPQGQGNYGYTF. CDR3 DNA sequence: TGCGCCAGCAGCCCACAGGGGCAAGGAAACTATGGCTACACCTTC.

This chain connects TRBV30 to TRBJ2-1; 10 bases are a match to TRBD1. CDR3 length: 14 residues. The ends lost 2 bases at V and 7 bases at J; junction bases unmatched: 5. The germline gives CDR1 GTSNPN, CDR2 SVGIG (reference sequence). CDR3 sequence: CAWSPDRGANEQFF. In nucleotides, the CDR3 is TGTGCCTGGAGTCCGGACAGGGGGGCGAATGAGCAGTTCTTC.

This chain joins TRBV19 and TRBJ1-6; 9 bases are a match to TRBD1. The CDR3 extends over 14 amino acids. Losses at the gene ends were 6 bases for V and 10 bases for J; bases not matched to a gene: 7. Germline V gives CDR1 LNHDA, CDR2 SQIVND (reference sequence). The CDR3 is CASSRQGVGSPLHF. The CDR3 region has the DNA TGTGCCAGTAGCAGACAGGGGGTCGGATCACCCCTCCACTTT.

The CDR3 loop is CSARDPVVAYEQYF. CDR3 nucleotide sequence: TGCAGTGCTAGAGACCCGGTGGTAGCCTACGAGCAGTACTTC. This chain links TRBV20-1 with TRBJ2-7; no reliable D call. Germline V gives CDR1 DFQATT, CDR2 SNEGSKA (reference sequence). V was pared by 0 bases and J by 2 bases, with 11 bases between. This CDR3 has 14 residues.

The gene calls are TRBV7-2 and TRBJ1-1; 7 bases are a match to TRBD1. With V trimmed by 5 bases and J by 5 bases, 14 bases remained unmatched. The CDR3 is made up of 16 amino acids. Looked up from germline, CDR1 is SGHTA and CDR2 is FQGNSA. CDR3 coding DNA: TGTGCCAGCAGCGGCGGGACAGTTTCGACCAGTACTGAAGCTTTCTTT. It translates to CASSGGTVSTSTEAFF.

The sample holds one count of this clonotype. This sequence joins TRBV20-1 and TRBJ2-5; maybe TRBD1 (5 bases). CDR1 is DFQATT and CDR2 is SNEGSKA in the germline V gene (reference sequence). Trimming stripped 6 bases from V and 0 bases from J, with 20 bases between. This CDR3 has 16 residues. CDR3 region: CSARAVESPHQETQYF. The CDR3 region has the DNA TGCAGTGCCAGGGCCGTAGAGTCCCCTCACCAAGAGACCCAGTACTTC.

This clonotype was recorded only once. This rearrangement joins TRBV3-1 to TRBJ1-1, with TRBD1 as a possible D gene (6 bases). The CDR3 has 13 residues. Germline CDR1 and CDR2: LGHDT and YNNKEL (reference sequence). V was trimmed by 1 base and J by 5 bases, leaving 8 bases between them. For the CDR3, the DNA is TGTGCCAGCAGCCAAGGGACAGCGACTGAAGCTTTCTTT. Its translation is CASSQGTATEAFF.

The chain is built from TRBV5-1 and TRBJ1-6, with TRBD1 matching 8 bases. Germline V gives CDR1 SGHRS, CDR2 YFSETQ. The CDR3 extends over 14 amino acids. V trimming: 5 bases; J trimming: 7 bases; junction bases outside the gene matches: 5. DNA for the CDR3: TGCGCCAGCAGTTGGGACAGGCAAAATTCACCCCTCCACTTT. Translation gives CASSWDRQNSPLHF.

The chain is built from TRBV4-2 and TRBJ2-7; D not resolved. The CDR3 contains 12 residues. Trimming left V 1 base short and J 7 bases short, with 8 bases between. Germline assignment: CDR1 LGHNA and CDR2 YNFKEQ. In DNA form, the CDR3 reads TGTGCCAGCAGCCAAGTTGAAGGGGAGCAGTACTTC. Translating it yields CASSQVEGEQYF.